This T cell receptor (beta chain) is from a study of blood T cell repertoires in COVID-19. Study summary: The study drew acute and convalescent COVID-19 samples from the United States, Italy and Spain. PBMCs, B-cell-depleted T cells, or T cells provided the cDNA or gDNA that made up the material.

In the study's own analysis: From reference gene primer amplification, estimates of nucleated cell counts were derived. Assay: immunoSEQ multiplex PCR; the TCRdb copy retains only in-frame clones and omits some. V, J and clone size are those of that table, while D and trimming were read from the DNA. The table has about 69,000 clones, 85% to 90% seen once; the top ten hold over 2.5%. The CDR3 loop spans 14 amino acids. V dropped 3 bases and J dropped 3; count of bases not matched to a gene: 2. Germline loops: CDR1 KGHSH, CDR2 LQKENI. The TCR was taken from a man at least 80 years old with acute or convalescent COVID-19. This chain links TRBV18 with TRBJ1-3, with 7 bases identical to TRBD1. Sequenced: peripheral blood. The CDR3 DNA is TGTGCCAGCTCACCCGACAGGGTTGGAAACACCATATATTTT. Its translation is CASSPDRVGNTIYF.